The 8 T cell receptor beta chains reported below all come from one sample, sequenced in a study of blood T cell repertoires in COVID-19. Profiling relied on immunoSEQ multiplex PCR, and the TCRdb table lists in-frame clones only, not all of them. The data contain a few hundred thousand clones, about nine tenths of them seen just once; the ten biggest clones take up less than 0.75%. Material for sequencing was PBMCs or T cells enriched from blood (not recorded which). Receptors originate from a man aged 18 to 30 who had recovered from COVID-19.

The chain couples TRBV9 to TRBJ2-5; 7 nucleotides line up with TRBD1. The CDR3 contains 15 residues. Germline V gives CDR1 SGDLS, CDR2 YYNGEE. Trimming removed 3 bases from V and 5 bases from J; junction bases left unmatched: 10. CDR3 amino acids: CASSGTGAIQETQYF. The CDR3 DNA reads as TGTGCCAGCAGCGGAACAGGGGCGATTCAGGAGACCCAGTACTTC.

V gene TRBV5-8 combines with J gene TRBJ2-7; D ambiguous. V lost 1 base, J lost 2 bases, and 13 bases lay in between. The CDR3 contains 15 residues. CDR1 and CDR2 (germline): SGHTS, YDEGEE. The DNA of the CDR3 is TGTGCCAGCAGCTTGTTCAGGAAAGAGACCTACGAGCAGTACTTC. Translating gives CASSLFRKETYEQYF.

This chain links TRBV18 with TRBJ1-1, with TRBD1 matching over 8 bases. Per the germline V gene, CDR1 is KGHSH and CDR2 is LQKENI. V trimming: 3 bases; J trimming: 1 base; junction bases outside the gene matches: 4. This CDR3 has 15 residues. CDR3 nucleotide sequence: TGTGCCAGCTCACCCCTGACAGGGGCGAACACTGAAGCTTTCTTT. The encoded protein is CASSPLTGANTEAFF. Using reference TRBV18 and TRBJ1-1 for the parts outside the CDR3, the full variable domain is NAGVMQNPRHLVRRRGQEARLRCSPMKGHSHVYWYRQLPEEGLKFMVYLQKENIIDESGMPKERFSAEFPKEGPSILRIQQVVRGDSAAYFCASSPLTGANTEAFFGQGTRLTVV.

The chain couples TRBV10-3 to TRBJ1-5, with D tentatively TRBD1 (6 bases). CDR1 ENHRY and CDR2 SYGVKD come from the germline V gene. This CDR3 contains 15 residues. V lost 6 bases to trimming and J lost 0 bases, with 12 bases between them. The CDR3 reads CAISRGDTSNQPQHF. DNA for the CDR3: TGTGCCATCAGCCGAGGGGACACTAGCAATCAGCCCCAGCATTTT.

The rearrangement joins TRBV5-1 to TRBJ1-2, with D unclear. This CDR3 has 14 residues. V gave up 1 base and J gave up 2 bases, with 9 bases separating them. Germline values: CDR1 SGHRS, CDR2 YFSETQ. Here the CDR3 DNA reads TGCGCCAGCAGCTTGTGGTCGGAGAACTATGGCTACACCTTC. It codes for CASSLWSENYGYTF.

The chain joins TRBV5-1 to TRBJ1-4; 7 bases align to TRBD1. Germline CDR1 SGHRS, CDR2 YFSETQ. V shed 8 bases and J 5 bases; nucleotides not matched to a gene: 9. This CDR3 is built from 14 residues. CDR3 protein: CASRLGGPNEKLFF. The DNA of the CDR3 is TGCGCCAGTCGACTAGGGGGCCCCAATGAAAAACTGTTTTTT. The full variable domain, with the rest looked up from reference TRBV5-1 and TRBJ1-4, is KAGVTQTPRYLIKTRGQQVTLSCSPISGHRSVSWYQQTPGQGLQFLFEYFSETQRNKGNFPGRFSGRQFSNSRSEMNVSTLELGDSALYLCASRLGGPNEKLFFGSGTQLSVL.

This clone was seen a single time. This sequence joins TRBV5-6 and TRBJ2-5; possibly TRBD2 for D (6 bases). Per the germline V gene, CDR1 is SGHDT and CDR2 is YYEEEE. V was trimmed by 4 bases and J by 4 bases, leaving 11 bases between them. The CDR3 extends over 13 amino acids. The DNA of the CDR3 is TGTGCCAGCAGCCCCCGGAGGGGAGAGACCCAGTACTTC. As protein: CASSPRRGETQYF.

CDR3 bases: TGTGCCAGCAGCTGGGACAGGGGAAATTCACCCCTCCACTTT. It specifies CASSWDRGNSPLHF. The chain uses TRBV11-1 and TRBJ1-6, with TRBD1 identical over 10 bases. The ends lost 4 bases at V and 7 bases at J; junction bases unmatched: 1. CDR3 size: 14 residues. Germline CDR1 and CDR2: SGHAT and FQDESV (reference sequence).